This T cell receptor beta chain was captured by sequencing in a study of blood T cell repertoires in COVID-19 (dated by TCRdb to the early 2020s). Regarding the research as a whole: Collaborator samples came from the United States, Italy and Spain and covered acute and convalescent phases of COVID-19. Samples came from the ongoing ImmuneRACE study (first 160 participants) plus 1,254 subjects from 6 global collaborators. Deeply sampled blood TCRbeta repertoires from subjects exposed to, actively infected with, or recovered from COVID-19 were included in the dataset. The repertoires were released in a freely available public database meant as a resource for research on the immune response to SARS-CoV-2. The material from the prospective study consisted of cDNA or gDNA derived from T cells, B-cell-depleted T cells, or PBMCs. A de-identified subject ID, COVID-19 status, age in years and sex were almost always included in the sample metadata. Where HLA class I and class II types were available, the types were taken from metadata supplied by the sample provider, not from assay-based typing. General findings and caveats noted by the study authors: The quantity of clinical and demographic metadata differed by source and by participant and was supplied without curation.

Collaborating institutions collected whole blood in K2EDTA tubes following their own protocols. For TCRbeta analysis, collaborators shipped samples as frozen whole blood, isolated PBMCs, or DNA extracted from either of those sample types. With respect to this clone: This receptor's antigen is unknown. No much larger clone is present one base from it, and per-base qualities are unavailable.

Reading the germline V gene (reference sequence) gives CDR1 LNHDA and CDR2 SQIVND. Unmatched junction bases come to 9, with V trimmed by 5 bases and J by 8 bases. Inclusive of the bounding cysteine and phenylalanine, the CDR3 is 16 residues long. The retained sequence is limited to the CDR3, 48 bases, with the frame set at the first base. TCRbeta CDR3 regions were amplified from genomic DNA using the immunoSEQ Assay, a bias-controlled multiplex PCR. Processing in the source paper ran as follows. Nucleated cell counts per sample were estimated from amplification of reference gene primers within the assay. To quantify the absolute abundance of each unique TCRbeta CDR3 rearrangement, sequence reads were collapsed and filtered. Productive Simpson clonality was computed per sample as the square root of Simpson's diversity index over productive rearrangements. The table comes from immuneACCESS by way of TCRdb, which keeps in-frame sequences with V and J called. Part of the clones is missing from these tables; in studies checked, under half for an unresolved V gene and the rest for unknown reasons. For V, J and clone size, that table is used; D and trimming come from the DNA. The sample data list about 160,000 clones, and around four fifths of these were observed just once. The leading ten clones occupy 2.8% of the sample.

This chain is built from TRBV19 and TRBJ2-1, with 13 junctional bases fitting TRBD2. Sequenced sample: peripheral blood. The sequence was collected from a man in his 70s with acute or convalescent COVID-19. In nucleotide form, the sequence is TGTGCCAGTAGTTCCCGGACTAGCGGGAGTTTCGATGAGCAGTTCTTC. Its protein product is CASSSRTSGSFDEQFF.